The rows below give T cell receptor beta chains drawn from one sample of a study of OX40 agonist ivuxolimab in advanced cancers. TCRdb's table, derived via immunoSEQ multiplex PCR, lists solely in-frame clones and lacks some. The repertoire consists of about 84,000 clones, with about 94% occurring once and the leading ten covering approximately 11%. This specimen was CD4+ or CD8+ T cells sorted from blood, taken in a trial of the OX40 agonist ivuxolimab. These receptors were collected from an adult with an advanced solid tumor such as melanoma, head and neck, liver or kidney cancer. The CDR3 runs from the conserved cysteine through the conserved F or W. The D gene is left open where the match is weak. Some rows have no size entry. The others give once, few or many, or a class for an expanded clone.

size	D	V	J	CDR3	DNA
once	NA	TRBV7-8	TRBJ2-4	CASSLRHLNIQYF	TGTGCCAGCAGCCTTCGACACCTAAACATTCAGTACTTC
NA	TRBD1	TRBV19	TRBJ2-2	CASSSLDRANTGELFF	TGTGCCAGTAGTTCTCTGGACAGGGCGAACACCGGGGAGCTGTTTTTT
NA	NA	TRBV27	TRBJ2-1	CASSSSLGNEQFF	TGTGCCAGCAGTTCCTCGCTAGGGAATGAGCAGTTCTTC
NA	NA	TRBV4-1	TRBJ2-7	CASSQGKAGISYEQYF	TGCGCCAGCAGCCAAGGGAAAGCGGGCATCTCCTACGAGCAGTACTTC
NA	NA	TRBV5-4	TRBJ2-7	CASSLGSSSYEQYF	TGTGCCAGCAGTTTAGGATCGAGCTCCTACGAGCAGTACTTC
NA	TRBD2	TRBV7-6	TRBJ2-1	CASSLDRDYNNEQFF	TGTGCCAGCAGCTTAGACCGGGACTATAACAATGAGCAGTTCTTC
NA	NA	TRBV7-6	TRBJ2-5	CASSSRRSQETQYF	TGTGCCAGCAGCTCCCGGAGGAGCCAAGAGACCCAGTACTTC
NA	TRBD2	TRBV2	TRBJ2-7	CASSREAAYVGQYF	TGTGCCAGCAGTCGGGAGGCGGCCTACGTTGGGCAGTACTTC
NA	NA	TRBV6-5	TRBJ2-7	CASRSSQGYEQYF	TGTGCCAGCAGGTCGTCCCAGGGATACGAGCAGTACTTC
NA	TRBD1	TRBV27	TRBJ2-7	CASSFGTGAYEQYF	TGTGCCAGCAGTTTTGGGACAGGAGCCTACGAGCAGTACTTC
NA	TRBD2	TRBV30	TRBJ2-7	CAWRPTSGRNISYEQYF	TGTGCCTGGAGGCCGACTAGCGGGAGGAATATTTCCTACGAGCAGTACTTC
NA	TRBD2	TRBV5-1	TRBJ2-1	CASSLDLAGGWSYNEQFF	TGCGCCAGCAGCTTGGACCTAGCGGGAGGGTGGTCCTACAATGAGCAGTTCTTC
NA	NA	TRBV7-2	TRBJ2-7	CASSNLLTYEQYF	TGTGCCAGCAGCAACCTCTTAACCTACGAGCAGTACTTC
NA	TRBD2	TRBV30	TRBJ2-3	CAWSPRREGTNTQYF	TGTGCCTGGAGTCCGAGGCGGGAGGGCACAAATACGCAGTATTTT
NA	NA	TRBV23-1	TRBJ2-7	CASSQGRAVAYEQYF	TGCGCCAGCAGTCAAGGCAGGGCCGTCGCCTACGAGCAGTACTTC
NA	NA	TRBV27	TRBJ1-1	CASSLLGVATEAFF	TGTGCCAGCAGTTTGTTGGGGGTTGCGACTGAAGCTTTCTTT
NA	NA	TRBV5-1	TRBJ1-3	CASSFETGSGNTIYF	TGCGCCAGCAGCTTTGAGACAGGTTCTGGAAACACCATATATTTT
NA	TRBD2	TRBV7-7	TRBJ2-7	CASSPGLGSHEQYF	TGTGCTAGCAGCCCCGGACTAGGTAGCCACGAGCAGTACTTC
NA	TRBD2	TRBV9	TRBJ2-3	CASSVEGRAPDTQYF	TGTGCCAGCAGCGTAGAGGGGAGGGCCCCAGATACGCAGTATTTT
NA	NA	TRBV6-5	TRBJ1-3	CASSYGGSGNTIYF	TGTGCCAGCAGTTACGGGGGCTCTGGAAACACCATATATTTT
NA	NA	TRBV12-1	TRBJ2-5	CASSPGTSGRGETQYF	TGTGCCAGCAGCCCCGGGACTAGCGGGAGAGGTGAGACCCAGTACTTC
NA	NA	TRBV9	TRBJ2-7	CASSPDSSYEQYF	TGTGCCAGCAGCCCGGACAGCTCCTACGAGCAGTACTTC
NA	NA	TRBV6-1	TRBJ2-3	CASSVSWHAEDTQYF	TGTGCCAGCAGTGTAAGTTGGCACGCAGAAGATACGCAGTATTTT
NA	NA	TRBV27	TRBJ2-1	CASSSPNSASYNEQFF	TGTGCCAGCAGTTCTCCAAATTCGGCTTCCTACAATGAGCAGTTCTTC
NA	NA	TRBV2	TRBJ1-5	CASSEYSGNQPQHF	TGTGCCAGCAGTGAATATAGTGGCAATCAGCCCCAGCATTTT
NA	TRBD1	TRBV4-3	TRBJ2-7	CASSQGTGFGYEQYF	TGCGCCAGCAGCCAGGGGACAGGGTTTGGCTACGAGCAGTACTTC
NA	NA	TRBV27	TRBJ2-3	CASSFSGLITDTQYF	TGTGCCAGCAGTTTCTCGGGACTCATCACAGATACGCAGTATTTT
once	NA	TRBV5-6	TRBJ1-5	CASSLGYGNQPQHF	TGTGCCAGCAGCCTTGGGTATGGCAATCAGCCCCAGCATTTT
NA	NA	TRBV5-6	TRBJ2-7	CASSLVVSTHEQYF	TGTGCCAGCAGCTTGGTTGTAAGTACTCACGAGCAGTACTTC
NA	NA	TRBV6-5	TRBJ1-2	CASRDSYGYTF	TGTGCCAGCAGGGACAGCTATGGCTACACCTTC
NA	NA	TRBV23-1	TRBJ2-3	CASSQSVRRCTDTQYF	TGCGCCAGCAGTCAATCGGTTCGACGGTGCACAGATACGCAGTATTTT
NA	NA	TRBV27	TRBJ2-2	CASTSPYTGELFF	TGTGCCAGCACTAGCCCTTACACCGGGGAGCTGTTTTTT
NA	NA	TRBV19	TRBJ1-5	CASNRQPQHF	TGTGCCAGTAATCGGCAGCCCCAGCATTTT
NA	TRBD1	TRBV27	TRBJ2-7	CASSSPGQGVDEQYF	TGTGCCAGCAGTTCTCCGGGACAGGGGGTGGACGAGCAGTACTTC
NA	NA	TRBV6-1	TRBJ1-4	CASSIYGEKLFF	TGTGCCAGCAGTATATACGGGGAAAAACTGTTTTTT
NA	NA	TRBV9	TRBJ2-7	CASSVTDTPYEQYF	TGTGCCAGCAGCGTGACAGACACCCCCTACGAGCAGTACTTC
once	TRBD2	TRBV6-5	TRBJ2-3	CASSYGLATDTQYF	TGTGCCAGCAGTTATGGACTAGCGACAGATACGCAGTATTTT
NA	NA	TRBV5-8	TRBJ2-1	CASSWGTPNEQFF	TGTGCCAGCAGCTGGGGGACTCCCAATGAGCAGTTCTTC
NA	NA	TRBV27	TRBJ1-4	CASSLSLRSATNEKLFF	TGTGCCAGCAGTTTATCGCTACGGAGTGCAACTAATGAAAAACTGTTTTTT
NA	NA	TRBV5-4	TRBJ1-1	CASSFSQNTEAFF	TGTGCCAGCAGCTTCAGTCAGAACACTGAAGCTTTCTTT
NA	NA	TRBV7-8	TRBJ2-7	CASSPFGYEQYF	TGTGCCAGCAGCCCCTTCGGGTACGAGCAGTACTTC
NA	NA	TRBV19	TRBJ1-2	CASTTRVGRPDLNGYTF	TGTGCCAGTACCACAAGAGTGGGCCGTCCAGATCTAAACGGCTACACCTTC
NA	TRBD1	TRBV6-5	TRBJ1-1	CASSYSTGEVAEAFF	TGTGCCAGCAGTTACTCTACAGGGGAAGTGGCTGAAGCTTTCTTT
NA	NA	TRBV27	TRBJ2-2	CASSLGTGELFF	TGTGCCAGCAGTTTAGGGACCGGGGAGCTGTTTTTT
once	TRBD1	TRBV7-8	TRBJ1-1	CASSYDRGNTEAFF	TGTGCCAGCAGCTACGACAGGGGGAACACTGAAGCTTTCTTT
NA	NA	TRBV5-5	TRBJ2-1	CASSLASTPEQFF	TGTGCCAGCAGCCTGGCTTCGACTCCGGAGCAGTTCTTC
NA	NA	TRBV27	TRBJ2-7	CASSHRRGLGENEQYF	TGTGCCAGCAGTCATCGGAGGGGGCTAGGTGAGAACGAGCAGTACTTC
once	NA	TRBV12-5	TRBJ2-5	CASGLAGAGRETQYF	TGTGCTAGTGGTTTGGCGGGGGCAGGGCGGGAGACCCAGTACTTC
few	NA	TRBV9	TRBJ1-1	CASSEGDTEAFF	TGTGCCAGCAGCGAGGGAGACACTGAAGCTTTCTTT
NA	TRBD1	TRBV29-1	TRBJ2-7	CSAGDRPYEQYF	TGCAGCGCTGGGGACAGGCCTTACGAGCAGTACTTC
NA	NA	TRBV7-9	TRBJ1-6	CASSHSTGHSPLHF	TGTGCCAGCAGCCATAGTACGGGCCATTCACCCCTCCACTTT
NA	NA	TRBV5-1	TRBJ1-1	CASSRQGPHHMNTEAFF	TGCGCCAGCAGCCGGCAGGGGCCGCACCACATGAACACTGAAGCTTTCTTT
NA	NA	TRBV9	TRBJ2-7	CASSGHRDTYEQYF	TGTGCCAGCAGCGGGCACAGGGATACCTACGAGCAGTACTTC
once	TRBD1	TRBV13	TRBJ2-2	CASSLWTGLNTGELFF	TGTGCCAGCAGCTTATGGACAGGGCTCAACACCGGGGAGCTGTTTTTT